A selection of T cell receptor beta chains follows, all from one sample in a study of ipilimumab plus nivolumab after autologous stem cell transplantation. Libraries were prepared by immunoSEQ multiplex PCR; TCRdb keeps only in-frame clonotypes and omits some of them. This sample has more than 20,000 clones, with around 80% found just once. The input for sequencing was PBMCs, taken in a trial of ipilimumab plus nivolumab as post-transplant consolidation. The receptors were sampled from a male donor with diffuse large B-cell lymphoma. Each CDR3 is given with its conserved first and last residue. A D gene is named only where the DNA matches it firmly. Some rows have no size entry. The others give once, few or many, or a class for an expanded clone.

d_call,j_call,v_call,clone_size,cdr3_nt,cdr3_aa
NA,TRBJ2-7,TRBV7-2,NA,TGTGCCAGCAGCCTGGGGGGACAGATTGTCGAGCAGTACTTC,CASSLGGQIVEQYF
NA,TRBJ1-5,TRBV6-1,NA,TGTGCCAGCAGTGAACCATCGGGGGCGGGCAATCAGCCCCAGCATTTT,CASSEPSGAGNQPQHF
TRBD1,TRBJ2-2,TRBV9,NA,TGTGCCAGCAGCCTCGGGACAGGGCTGAACACCGGGGAGCTGTTTTTT,CASSLGTGLNTGELFF
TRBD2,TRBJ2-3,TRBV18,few,TGTGCCAGCTCACCGTTAGGGACTAGTATGGATACGCAGTATTTT,CASSPLGTSMDTQYF
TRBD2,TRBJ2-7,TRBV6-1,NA,TGTGCCACCGTTAAGGTCGGGGGGTCCTACGAGCAGTACTTC,CATVKVGGSYEQYF
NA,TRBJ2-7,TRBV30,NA,TGTGCCTGGAGGGAGAGAGGCCTCTACGAGCAGTACTTC,CAWRERGLYEQYF
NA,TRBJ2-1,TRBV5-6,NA,TGTGCCAGCAGCTTGCAGGGTACGGCCTACAATGAGCAGTTCTTC,CASSLQGTAYNEQFF
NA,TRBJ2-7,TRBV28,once,TGTGCCAGCAGGACTATGACTGGCGAGCAGTACTTC,CASRTMTGEQYF
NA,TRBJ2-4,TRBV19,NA,TGTGCCAGTAGTATGGGTCGATTACTAGCCAAAAACATTCAGTACTTC,CASSMGRLLAKNIQYF
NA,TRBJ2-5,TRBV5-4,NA,TGTGCCAGCAGCTTTAATGCGGGGGCCCAAGAGACCCAGTACTTC,CASSFNAGAQETQYF
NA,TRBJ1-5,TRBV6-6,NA,TGTGCCAGCAGTTTCCAAACACCGGCAGAGCCCCAGCATTTT,CASSFQTPAEPQHF
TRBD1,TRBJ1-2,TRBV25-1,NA,TGTGCCAGCAGTCAATGGACAGGGGGAGAGGATGGCTACACCTTC,CASSQWTGGEDGYTF
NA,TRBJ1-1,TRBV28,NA,TGTGCCAGCAGTATCTCCACTGAAGCTTTCTTT,CASSISTEAFF
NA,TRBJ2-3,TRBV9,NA,TGTGCCAGCAGCCCCGGGCCGGGGACAGATACGCAGTATTTT,CASSPGPGTDTQYF
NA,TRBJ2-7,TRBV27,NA,TGTGCCAGCAGTTTATCAAGGGGCTACGAGCAGTACTTC,CASSLSRGYEQYF
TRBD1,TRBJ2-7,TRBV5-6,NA,TGTGCCAGCAGCTTTATTCGAGGGACAGGGAATCCCTACGAGCAGTACTTC,CASSFIRGTGNPYEQYF
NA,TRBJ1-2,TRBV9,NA,TGTGCCAGCTTAGCAGGGATAGGTGGATATGGCTACACCTTC,CASLAGIGGYGYTF
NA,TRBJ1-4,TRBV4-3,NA,TGCGCCAGCAGCCAAGAGTACATGGACGGCACAACTAATGAAAAACTGTTTTTT,CASSQEYMDGTTNEKLFF
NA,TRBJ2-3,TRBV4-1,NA,TGCGCCAGCAGCCAAGAAGCCTGGGGGCGAAGCACAGATACGCAGTATTTT,CASSQEAWGRSTDTQYF
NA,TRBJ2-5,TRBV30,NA,TGTGCCTGGGACCTTGGTGGAGAGACCCAGTACTTC,CAWDLGGETQYF
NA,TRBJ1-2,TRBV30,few,TGTGCCTGGAGCCAAGGGGGAGTCTCTGGCTACACCTTC,CAWSQGGVSGYTF
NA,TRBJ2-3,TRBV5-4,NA,TGTGCCAGCAGCTTGTCGTCTGATACGCAGTATTTT,CASSLSSDTQYF
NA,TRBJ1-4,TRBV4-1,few,TGCGCCAGCAGCAAACAGAATTCGGGTGAAAAACTGTTTTTT,CASSKQNSGEKLFF
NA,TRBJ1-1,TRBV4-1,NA,TGCGCCAGCAGCCAAGTATCGGTGAACACTGAAGCTTTCTTT,CASSQVSVNTEAFF
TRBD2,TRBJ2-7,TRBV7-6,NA,TGTGCCAGCAGCCCCGGGGACTATTGGCGGGGGAACTCCTACGAGCAGTACTTC,CASSPGDYWRGNSYEQYF
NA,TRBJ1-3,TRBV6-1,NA,TGTGCCAGCAGTGAATGGGGGGCGTCTGGAAACACCATATATTTT,CASSEWGASGNTIYF
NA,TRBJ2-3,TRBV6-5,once,TGTGCCAGCAGTTACAGGGCCCCGGGGGCGGGGGTGTATTTT,CASSYRAPGAGVYF
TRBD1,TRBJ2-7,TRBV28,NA,TGTGCCAGCAGCCCCGACAGGGCGCCCTACGAGCAGTACTTC,CASSPDRAPYEQYF
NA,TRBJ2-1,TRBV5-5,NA,TGTGCCAGCAGCAGCTCGGGAGCCTACAATGAGCAGTTCTTC,CASSSSGAYNEQFF
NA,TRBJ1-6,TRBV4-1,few,TGCGCCAGCAGCCAAGATCCCCCCACAGGTACATCGGATTCACCCCTCCACTTT,CASSQDPPTGTSDSPLHF
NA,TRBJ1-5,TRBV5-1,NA,TGCGCCAGCAGCATGGGAGGTTATAGCAATCAGCCCCAGCATTTT,CASSMGGYSNQPQHF
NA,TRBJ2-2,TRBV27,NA,TGTGCCAGCAGTCTCCTAGGACAGGGACGGGGGGCCGGGGAGCTGTTTTTT,CASSLLGQGRGAGELFF
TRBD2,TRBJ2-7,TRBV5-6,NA,TGTGCCAGCAGCTTGCAAGGGACTAGCGTCTACGAGCAGTACTTC,CASSLQGTSVYEQYF
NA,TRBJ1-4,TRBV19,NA,TGTGCCAGTACCCGGAGAGGAGGTGCAACTAATGAAAAACTGTTTTTT,CASTRRGGATNEKLFF
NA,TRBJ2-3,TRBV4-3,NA,TGCGCCAGCAGCCAAGATCGTCCCGGGGTGGGCACAGATACGCAGTATTTT,CASSQDRPGVGTDTQYF
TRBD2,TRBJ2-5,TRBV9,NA,TGTGCCAGCAGCCCGAGCGGGAGCGGGCGGGCAGAGACCCAGTACTTC,CASSPSGSGRAETQYF
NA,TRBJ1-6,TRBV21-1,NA,TGTGCCAGCAGCAAAGAAGTGGGCAGCTATAATTCACCCCTCCACTTT,CASSKEVGSYNSPLHF
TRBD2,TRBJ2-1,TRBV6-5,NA,TGTGCCAGCAGTCGAAAGGGAGGGAGGAATGAGCAGTTCTTC,CASSRKGGRNEQFF
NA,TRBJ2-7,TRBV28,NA,TGTGCCAGCAGTCTACCCATCCTCGGAGTCGAGCAGTACTTC,CASSLPILGVEQYF
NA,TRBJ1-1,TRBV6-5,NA,TGTGCCAGCAGTGAGAGACAGTTAAACACTGAAGCTTTCTTT,CASSERQLNTEAFF
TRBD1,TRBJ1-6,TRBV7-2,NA,TGTGCCAGCAGCCTCGAGGGACAGGGGACCTCTAATTCACCCCTCCACTTT,CASSLEGQGTSNSPLHF
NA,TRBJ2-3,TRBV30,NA,TGTGCCTGGAGAGGAGTGACGGGGGGCTTCACAGATACGCAGTATTTT,CAWRGVTGGFTDTQYF
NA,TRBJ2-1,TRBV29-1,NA,TGCAGCGCCGAGGACCAGTCCTACAATGAGCAGTTCTTC,CSAEDQSYNEQFF
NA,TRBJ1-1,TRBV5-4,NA,TGTGCCAGCAGCTCCAAGAACACTGAAGCTTTCTTT,CASSSKNTEAFF
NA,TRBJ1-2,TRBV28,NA,TGTGCCAGCAGTCCCGGGGGGCCTAACTATGGCTACACCTTC,CASSPGGPNYGYTF
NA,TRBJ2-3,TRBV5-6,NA,TGTGCCAGCAGCGATGGACAGCCCACAGATACGCAGTATTTT,CASSDGQPTDTQYF
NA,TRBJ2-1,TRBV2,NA,TGTGCCAGCAAGGAAACCCTAGTCAATGAGCAGTTCTTC,CASKETLVNEQFF
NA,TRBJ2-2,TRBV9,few,TGTGCCAGCAGCGTAGCTATCGCGTCACCAAACACCGGGGAGCTGTTTTTT,CASSVAIASPNTGELFF
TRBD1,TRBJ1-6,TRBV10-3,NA,TGTGCCATCAGCGAGACGACGGGACAGTATAATTCACCCCTCCACTTT,CAISETTGQYNSPLHF
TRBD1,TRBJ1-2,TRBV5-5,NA,TGTGCCAGCAGGTTATACAGGGGGCTCGATGGCTACACCTTC,CASRLYRGLDGYTF
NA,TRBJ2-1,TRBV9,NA,TGTGCCAGCAGCGTAGCCAGCGGGACAGGCATTAATGAGCAGTTCTTC,CASSVASGTGINEQFF
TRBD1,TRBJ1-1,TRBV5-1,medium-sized,TGCGCCAGCAGCTTACCAAAGACAGGGGGAGGAAGCACTGAAGCTTTCTTT,CASSLPKTGGGSTEAFF
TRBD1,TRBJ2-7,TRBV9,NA,TGTGCCAGCAGCGTATTGGGGACAGGGGGCTTCTACGAGCAGTACTTC,CASSVLGTGGFYEQYF